This T cell receptor (beta chain) was recovered during a study of T cell responses to AZD1222 COVID-19 vaccine. Findings and limits, study-wide: The donor cohort was predominantly white British with a female majority, and clonal diversity may have been underestimated. Repertoire sampling occurred only after the peak T cell response. Targeting of unmutated variant regions was reportedly seen in nearly half of spike-specific TCRs. Spike-specific TCR breadth and depth were elevated following two AZD1222 doses.

As for this clone: Its antigen remains unknown.

Some clones are missing from TCRdb's copy, which holds only in-frame ones; the method was immunoSEQ multiplex PCR. The table lists some 170,000 clones, 85% to 95% of them singletons, with about 0.9% in the top ten. The CDR3 is 14 residues long. V lost 10 bases to trimming and J lost 3 bases; unmatched junction nucleotides: 10. Germline CDR1 reads SGHDT; CDR2 reads YYEEEE. The rearrangement uses TRBV5-6 and TRBJ1-2, with TRBD1 identical over 9 bases. The clonotype was recovered from an adult in good health. Here the sequenced sample was peripheral blood, taken on day 0 of AZD1222 vaccination. CDR3 region: CAGNLQGADYGYTF. CDR3 sequence (DNA): TGTGCCGGAAACTTACAGGGGGCGGACTATGGCTACACCTTC.